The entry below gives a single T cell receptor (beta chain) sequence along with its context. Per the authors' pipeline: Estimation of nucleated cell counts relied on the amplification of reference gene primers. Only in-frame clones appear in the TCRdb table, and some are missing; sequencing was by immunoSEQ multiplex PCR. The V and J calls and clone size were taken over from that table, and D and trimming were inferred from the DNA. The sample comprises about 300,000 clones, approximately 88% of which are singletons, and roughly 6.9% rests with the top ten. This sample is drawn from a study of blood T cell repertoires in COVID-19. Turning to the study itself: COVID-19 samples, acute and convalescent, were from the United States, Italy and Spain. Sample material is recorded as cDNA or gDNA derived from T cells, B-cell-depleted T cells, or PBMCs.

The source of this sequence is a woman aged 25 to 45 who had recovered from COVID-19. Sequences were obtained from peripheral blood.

CDR3: CASSAGQANYGYTF. Written as DNA, the CDR3 is TGTGCCAGCAGCGCCGGACAAGCTAACTATGGCTACACCTTC. The chain carries TRBV9 and TRBJ1-2; TRBD1 might be the D (5 bases). V was cut by 3 bases and J by 0 bases, with 9 bases left in between. Germline V lookup: CDR1 SGDLS, CDR2 YYNGEE. The CDR3 length is 14 residues.